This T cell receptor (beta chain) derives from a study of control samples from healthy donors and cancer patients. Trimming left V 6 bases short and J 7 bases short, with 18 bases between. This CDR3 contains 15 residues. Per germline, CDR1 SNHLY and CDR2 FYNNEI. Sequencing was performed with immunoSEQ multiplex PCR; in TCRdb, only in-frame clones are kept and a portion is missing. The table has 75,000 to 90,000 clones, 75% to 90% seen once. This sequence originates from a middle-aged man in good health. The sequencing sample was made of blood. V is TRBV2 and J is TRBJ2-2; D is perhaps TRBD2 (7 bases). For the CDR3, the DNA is TGTGCCAGCAGAAAAGAGGGGGGGGTTGGCGGGGAGCTGTTTTTT. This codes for CASRKEGGVGGELFF.